This passage covers 19 T cell receptor beta chains from one sample sequenced in a study of OX40 agonist ivuxolimab in advanced cancers. The protocol was immunoSEQ multiplex PCR, while the TCRdb copy is restricted to in-frame clones and leaves out a portion. The sample has fewer than 85,000 clones; nearly 90% are singletons. Sequencing was performed on CD4+ or CD8+ T cells sorted from blood, taken in a trial of the OX40 agonist ivuxolimab. The receptors here all came from an adult with an advanced solid tumor such as melanoma, head and neck, liver or kidney cancer.

The chain has TRBV5-1 and TRBJ1-3; D unclear. V was trimmed by 4 bases and J by 0 bases, leaving 14 bases between them. Germline V gene lookup returns CDR1 SGHRS and CDR2 YFSETQ. CDR3 length: 16 residues. The DNA of the CDR3 is TGCGCCAGCAGCCCGGACGGGCCCAGCTCTGGAAACACCATATATTTT. This encodes CASSPDGPSSGNTIYF.

This clone has only one observation. J is TRBJ2-2 and V is TRBV10-3; 9 bases are a match to TRBD2. The junction had 4 bases not matched to a gene; V was cut back by 5 bases and J by 6 bases. The CDR3 has 14 amino acids. Germline lookup yields CDR1 ENHRY and CDR2 SYGVKD. The CDR3 DNA is TGTGCCATCAGTCAGGCGGGAGGGCCCGGGGAGCTGTTTTTT. Amino acids: CAISQAGGPGELFF.

The chain has TRBV28 and TRBJ2-7; 10 bases map to TRBD1. CDR3 length: 14 residues. CDR1 and CDR2 (germline): MDHEN, SYDVKM. V gave up 3 bases and J gave up 3 bases; unmatched junction bases: 2. The CDR3 spells CASSFGDRGYEQYF. CDR3 coding DNA: TGTGCCAGCAGTTTTGGGGACAGGGGCTACGAGCAGTACTTC.

This clone showed up just once. The chain combines TRBV7-2 with TRBJ1-2; D may be TRBD1 (6 bases). Trimming took 5 bases from V and 4 from J, leaving 14 bases between them. The CDR3 totals 14 residues. Germline values: CDR1 SGHTA, CDR2 FQGNSA. The CDR3 loop is CASSNRVAAYGYTF. The DNA for the CDR3 is TGTGCCAGCAGCAACAGGGTTGCAGCCTATGGCTACACCTTC.

V and J are TRBV6-6 and TRBJ1-2; D call uncertain. The CDR3 has 13 amino acids. Germline V gene sequence: CDR1 MNHNY, CDR2 SVGAGI (reference sequence). V gave up 0 bases and J gave up 6 bases, with 8 bases separating them. CDR3 sequence reads: CASSYSIVDGYTF. In nucleotides, the CDR3 is TGTGCCAGCAGTTACTCTATAGTGGATGGCTACACCTTC.

Concerning this clone: Other nucleotide sequences in the sample specify the same CDR3. The genes are TRBV5-1 and TRBJ2-7; D unclear. This CDR3 is built from 13 residues. Trimming left V 4 bases short and J 3 bases short, with 11 bases between. Germline V CDR1 and CDR2: SGHRS, YFSETQ. CDR3 sequence: CASSTSDGYEQYF. The CDR3 DNA reads as TGCGCCAGCAGCACCTCGGACGGCTACGAGCAGTACTTC.

The genes are TRBV27 and TRBJ1-5; TRBD1 agrees at 8 bases. Germline assignment: CDR1 MNHEY and CDR2 SMNVEV (reference sequence). The CDR3 loop spans 15 amino acids. J was trimmed by 3 bases and V by 5 bases; bases with no gene match: 6. DNA of the CDR3: TGTGCCAGCAGTCGCCGGACAGGGTTCAATCAGCCCCAGCATTTT. This sequence encodes CASSRRTGFNQPQHF.

The V and J genes are TRBV28 and TRBJ1-1; weak D call: TRBD1 (6 bases). From germline, CDR1 is MDHEN and CDR2 SYDVKM. The CDR3 consists of 13 residues. The V end lost 6 bases, the J end lost 4 bases, and 12 bases lay between the germline ends. The CDR3 protein is CASRKQGGTEAFF. In nucleotides, the CDR3 is TGTGCCAGCAGGAAACAGGGAGGCACTGAAGCTTTCTTT. Drawing the rest from reference TRBV28 and TRBJ1-1, the complete variable domain is DVKVTQSSRYLVKRTGEKVFLECVQDMDHENMFWYRQDPGLGLRLIYFSYDVKMKEKGDIPEGYSVSREKKERFSLILESASTNQTSMYLCASRKQGGTEAFFGQGTRLTVV.

This clone came up once. V and J are TRBV5-4 and TRBJ2-7; D not resolved. This CDR3 is 15 amino acids long. CDR1 and CDR2 (germline): SGHNT, YYREEE (reference sequence). The V gene lost 3 bases and the J gene lost 3 bases, with 16 bases spanning the gap. CDR3 coding DNA: TGTGCCAGCAGCTCCCCTCGCCAGACCGACTACGAGCAGTACTTC. Translated, it gives CASSSPRQTDYEQYF.

Relative to its sample, this clone is medium-sized. The CDR3 sequence is CASSDSELAGRLDEQYF. For the CDR3, the DNA is TGTGCCAGCAGTGACTCGGAACTAGCGGGACGACTCGACGAGCAGTACTTC. The chain links TRBV6-4 to TRBJ2-7, with 10 bases that match TRBD2. Germline CDR1 reads MRHNA; CDR2 reads SNTAGT. V trimming: 0 bases; J trimming: 5 bases; junction bases outside the gene matches: 10. CDR3 length: 17 residues.

The J gene is TRBJ2-3, the V gene TRBV5-1, with D possibly TRBD2 on 6 matching bases. The V gene's germline CDR1 is SGHRS and CDR2 YFSETQ. V lost 2 bases and J lost 4, with 11 bases in between. The CDR3 extends over 14 amino acids. DNA for the CDR3: TGCGCCAGCAGCTTCGGGACTGCCTCAGATACGCAGTATTTT. Its translation: CASSFGTASDTQYF.

The gene calls are TRBV11-2 and TRBJ2-3; TRBD1 is a possible D gene (5 bases). The germline gives CDR1 SGHAT, CDR2 FQNNGV. The length of the CDR3 is 11 residues. V was pared by 5 bases and J by 12 bases, with 12 bases between. DNA for the CDR3: TGTGCCAGCAGCCCGAGCGACAGCCAGTATTTT. It specifies CASSPSDSQYF.

The CDR3 spells CASSLSQGQETQYF. The CDR3 region has the DNA TGTGCCAGCAGTTTATCCCAGGGACAAGAGACCCAGTACTTC. The chain uses TRBV28 and TRBJ2-5; D possibly corresponds to TRBD1 (5 bases). Germline values: CDR1 MDHEN, CDR2 SYDVKM. Trimming removed 1 base at V and 2 bases at J, with 8 bases between. The CDR3 runs 14 residues.

The chain has TRBV15 and TRBJ2-1; D may match TRBD1 or TRBD2 (6 bases each). The V gene lost 0 bases and the J gene lost 1 base, with 10 bases spanning the gap. The CDR3 has 16 amino acids. Germline CDR1 reads LNHNV; CDR2 reads YYDKDF (reference sequence). The CDR3 nucleotides are TGTGCCACCAGCAGAGATCAGGGGACTTCCTACAATGAGCAGTTCTTC. This encodes CATSRDQGTSYNEQFF.

V and J are TRBV15 and TRBJ1-6; tentatively, D is TRBD1 (5 bases). The V and J ends lost 4 bases and 7 bases respectively, with 14 bases between them. The CDR3 has 15 residues. Germline V lookup: CDR1 LNHNV, CDR2 YYDKDF (reference sequence). This CDR3 is CATSTNWAGNSPLHF. CDR3 DNA: TGTGCCACCAGCACCAATTGGGCAGGGAATTCACCCCTCCACTTT. Based on the CDR3 plus reference TRBV15 and TRBJ1-6, the full variable domain is DAMVIQNPRYQVTQFGKPVTLSCSQTLNHNVMYWYQQKSSQAPKLLFHYYDKDFNNEADTPDNFQSRRPNTSFCFLDIRSPGLGDTAMYLCATSTNWAGNSPLHFGNGTRLTVT.

The chain uses TRBV4-2 and TRBJ2-1; D is uncertain. The V gene's germline CDR1 is LGHNA and CDR2 YNFKEQ. This CDR3 is 12 amino acids long. Trimming took 3 bases from V and 12 from J, leaving 12 bases between them. CDR3 DNA sequence: TGTGCCAGCAGCCATACCCTGGACCGGCAGTTCTTC. This gives the protein CASSHTLDRQFF.

The chain recombines TRBV30 with TRBJ1-2, with TRBD1 as a possible D gene (5 bases). The germline gives CDR1 GTSNPN, CDR2 SVGIG (reference sequence). Trimming removed 1 base at V and 5 bases at J, with 5 bases between. The CDR3 sequence is 11 residues long. CDR3 DNA: TGTGCCTGGAGTGGGGGGTATGGCTACACCTTC. Protein product: CAWSGGYGYTF.

This chain joins TRBV5-1 and TRBJ1-4, with TRBD1 matching over 7 bases. The CDR3 sequence is 15 residues long. J was trimmed by 2 bases and V by 4 bases; bases with no gene match: 5. The germline V gene encodes CDR1 SGHRS and CDR2 YFSETQ. The CDR3 bases are TGCGCCAGCAGCCCGCAGGGGGGGACTAATGAAAAACTGTTTTTT. Translation: CASSPQGGTNEKLFF. Full variable domain (outside the CDR3, taken from reference TRBV5-1 and TRBJ1-4): KAGVTQTPRYLIKTRGQQVTLSCSPISGHRSVSWYQQTPGQGLQFLFEYFSETQRNKGNFPGRFSGRQFSNSRSEMNVSTLELGDSALYLCASSPQGGTNEKLFFGSGTQLSVL.

V and J are TRBV5-1 and TRBJ1-2; D is ambiguous. The CDR3 has 12 amino acids. Germline assignment: CDR1 SGHRS and CDR2 YFSETQ. With 4 bases removed from V and 6 bases from J, the gap between germline ends came to 10 bases. CDR3 residues: CASSRQADGYTF. In DNA, the CDR3 is TGCGCCAGCAGCCGGCAGGCGGATGGCTACACCTTC.